These T cell receptor beta chains were read from a single sample in a study of T cell responses to AZD1222 COVID-19 vaccine. The assay was immunoSEQ multiplex PCR, and TCRdb's table has in-frame clones only and misses some. Here the sample spans about 190,000 clones, roughly 93% being singletons. The sequencing here drew on peripheral blood, taken on day 0 of AZD1222 vaccination. The receptors come from an adult in good health. Each CDR3 is given with its conserved first and last residue. The D gene is left open where the match is weak. Only part of the rows carry a size: once, few, many, or a class if the clone is expanded.

TRBJ2-7 | . | . | TRBV9 | CASSPLDYPSSGEYF | TGTGCCAGCAGCCCTTTGGACTACCCGAGCTCGGGGGAGTACTTC
TRBJ2-1 | . | once | TRBV7-5 | CARSLVTGGFGRHNEQFF | TGTGCCAGAAGCTTAGTGACGGGAGGGTTCGGGAGACACAATGAGCAGTTCTTC
TRBJ2-3 | TRBD2 | . | TRBV6-5 | CASRPGLASTDTQYF | TGTGCCAGCCGGCCGGGACTAGCGTCTACAGATACGCAGTATTTT
TRBJ2-3 | TRBD2 | . | TRBV7-7 | CASSLGTSGLTDTQYF | TGTGCTAGCAGCCTCGGGACTAGCGGACTCACAGATACGCAGTATTTT
TRBJ1-6 | . | . | TRBV2 | CASSSVLGSPLHF | TGTGCCAGCAGTTCAGTGTTGGGTTCACCCCTCCACTTT
TRBJ1-2 | . | . | TRBV29-1 | CSVDAGARLDGYTF | TGCAGCGTTGACGCGGGCGCTCGCTTGGATGGCTACACCTTC
TRBJ2-6 | . | . | TRBV2 | CASRNRANVLTF | TGTGCCAGCAGGAATCGGGCCAACGTCCTGACTTTC
TRBJ2-3 | . | . | TRBV19 | CASVPGRLTDTQYF | TGTGCCAGTGTTCCGGGACGGCTCACAGATACGCAGTATTTT
TRBJ2-1 | TRBD2 | few | TRBV7-9 | CASSLGTSGRSSGNEQFF | TGTGCCAGCAGCTTAGGGACTAGCGGGAGGAGTAGCGGCAATGAGCAGTTCTTC
TRBJ2-5 | TRBD2 | . | TRBV7-6 | CASSPYSGTKETQYF | TGTGCCAGCAGCCCCTATAGCGGGACGAAAGAGACCCAGTACTTC
TRBJ1-5 | . | . | TRBV5-6 | CASGRAPYQPQHF | TGTGCCAGCGGGAGAGCGCCCTATCAGCCCCAGCATTTT
TRBJ1-5 | . | . | TRBV7-9 | CASSADWAGHQPQHF | TGTGCCAGCAGCGCCGACTGGGCAGGGCATCAGCCCCAGCATTTT
TRBJ2-7 | . | . | TRBV7-9 | CASSLAGLDYEQYF | TGTGCCAGCAGCTTAGCGGGGCTCGACTACGAGCAGTACTTC
TRBJ1-2 | . | . | TRBV6-4 | CASSDGGGYTF | TGTGCCAGCAGTGACGGAGGTGGCTACACCTTC
TRBJ2-3 | . | . | TRBV7-8 | CASSLGYGQRTDTQYF | TGTGCCAGCAGCCTAGGATACGGACAGCGCACAGATACGCAGTATTTT
TRBJ1-3 | . | . | TRBV19 | CASSTTGRRSGNTIYF | TGTGCCAGTAGCACCACGGGACGGCGCTCTGGAAACACCATATATTTT
TRBJ1-3 | . | . | TRBV5-1 | CASSPSADTSGNTIYF | TGCGCCAGCAGCCCGTCCGCCGATACCTCTGGAAACACCATATATTTT
TRBJ2-7 | TRBD2 | . | TRBV7-8 | CASSPGTSSYEQYF | TGTGCCAGCAGCCCAGGGACTAGCTCCTACGAGCAGTACTTC
TRBJ2-5 | . | . | TRBV6-4 | CASRVAEHLGETQYF | TGTGCCAGCAGGGTAGCGGAGCACCTAGGGGAGACCCAGTACTTC
TRBJ1-3 | . | once | TRBV29-1 | CSVVGQTSGNTIYF | TGCAGCGTTGTTGGGCAGACCTCTGGAAACACCATATATTTT
TRBJ2-7 | TRBD2 | . | TRBV18 | CASSPDQLAGRSYEQYF | TGTGCCAGCTCACCAGATCAACTAGCGGGGAGATCCTACGAGCAGTACTTC
TRBJ1-6 | TRBD1 | . | TRBV29-1 | CSVEDNGDSPPLHF | TGCAGCGTTGAAGATAATGGGGACAGCCCACCCCTCCACTTT
TRBJ2-2 | TRBD2 | . | TRBV15 | CATSRVTSGRNTGELFF | TGTGCCACCAGCAGAGTAACTAGCGGGAGGAACACCGGGGAGCTGTTTTTT
TRBJ1-1 | . | . | TRBV2 | CASSDSIGFGTEAFF | TGTGCCAGCAGTGACAGTATAGGGTTTGGCACTGAAGCTTTCTTT
TRBJ2-1 | . | . | TRBV6-2/TRBV6-3 | CASSPHARPFQFF | TGTGCCAGCAGTCCCCACGCGCGCCCCTTTCAGTTCTTC
TRBJ1-5 | . | . | TRBV21-1 | CARRTVTNQPQHF | TGTGCCAGACGGACAGTGACCAATCAGCCCCAGCATTTT
TRBJ2-2 | . | . | TRBV9 | CASSPIGGGTANTGELFF | TGTGCCAGCAGTCCAATCGGCGGAGGGACGGCGAACACCGGGGAGCTGTTTTTT
TRBJ1-5 | . | . | TRBV18 | CASSPQDGGNQPQHF | TGTGCCAGCTCACCCCAGGACGGGGGCAATCAGCCCCAGCATTTT
TRBJ2-7 | TRBD1 | . | TRBV28 | CASSIYTGTGAQFAYEQYF | TGTGCCAGCAGCATCTACACCGGGACAGGGGCCCAATTCGCCTACGAGCAGTACTTC
TRBJ2-1 | TRBD2 | . | TRBV24-1 | CATSDPSSGRAWNEQFF | TGTGCCACCAGTGACCCCTCGAGCGGGAGGGCCTGGAATGAGCAGTTCTTC
TRBJ2-7 | . | . | TRBV5-4 | CASSLVDSSSYEQYF | TGTGCCAGCAGCTTGGTAGACTCAAGCTCCTACGAGCAGTACTTC
TRBJ2-1 | TRBD2 | . | TRBV24-1 | CATSDLAGEVADEQFF | TGTGCCACCAGTGATTTGGCGGGGGAGGTAGCGGATGAGCAGTTCTTC
TRBJ1-5 | TRBD1 | once | TRBV5-1 | CASSLGQGESNQPQHF | TGCGCCAGCAGCTTGGGACAGGGTGAGAGCAATCAGCCCCAGCATTTT
TRBJ1-1 | TRBD1 | . | TRBV27 | CASSPRWGTGVLNTEAFF | TGTGCCAGCAGCCCTAGATGGGGGACAGGGGTTTTGAACACTGAAGCTTTCTTT
TRBJ1-2 | . | . | TRBV27 | CASSFAVGTSLGYTF | TGTGCCAGCAGTTTTGCCGTCGGCACCTCTCTTGGCTACACCTTC
TRBJ1-2 | . | . | TRBV11-2 | CASSLGYGYTF | TGTGCCAGCAGCTTAGGGTATGGCTACACCTTC
TRBJ2-7 | . | . | TRBV5-4 | CASSPGLGYEQYF | TGTGCCAGCAGCCCGGGACTGGGCTACGAGCAGTACTTC
TRBJ2-1 | TRBD1 | . | TRBV19 | CASSTTRGQGEQFF | TGTGCCAGTAGTACCACGCGCGGACAGGGGGAGCAGTTCTTC
TRBJ2-6 | . | . | TRBV19 | CASSSRSGSGANVLTF | TGTGCCAGTAGTAGTCGGTCGGGCTCTGGGGCCAACGTCCTGACTTTC
TRBJ1-1 | . | . | TRBV30 | CAWSSKGPNTEAFF | TGTGCCTGGAGTAGTAAGGGCCCAAACACTGAAGCTTTCTTT
TRBJ2-4 | TRBD2 | . | TRBV4-1 | CASSKGTSGTLAKNIQYF | TGCGCCAGCAGCAAAGGGACTAGCGGGACCTTAGCCAAAAACATTCAGTACTTC
TRBJ2-1 | . | . | TRBV7-9 | CASSFGGSYNEQFF | TGTGCCAGCAGCTTCGGTGGCTCCTACAATGAGCAGTTCTTC
TRBJ2-7 | TRBD1 | . | TRBV7-3 | CASSSGTGRAAYEQYF | TGTGCCAGCAGTTCCGGGACAGGGAGAGCCGCCTACGAGCAGTACTTC
TRBJ2-7 | . | . | TRBV9 | CASSVGAAARYEQYF | TGTGCCAGCAGCGTAGGCGCCGCTGCTCGCTACGAGCAGTACTTC
TRBJ1-6 | TRBD1 | . | TRBV6-7 | CASSYPTGDKSYNSPLHF | TGTGCCAGCAGTTACCCCACAGGGGATAAGTCCTATAATTCACCCCTCCACTTT
TRBJ2-3 | TRBD2 | . | TRBV24-1 | CATSSGLAGAPDTQYF | TGTGCCACCAGCTCCGGACTAGCGGGAGCCCCAGATACGCAGTATTTT
TRBJ1-3 | TRBD1 | . | TRBV30 | CAWDPGQRSGNTIYF | TGTGCCTGGGACCCGGGACAGCGCTCTGGAAACACCATATATTTT
TRBJ2-7 | TRBD2 | . | TRBV19 | CASSIVAGVSNEQYF | TGTGCCAGTAGTATAGTAGCGGGAGTCAGCAACGAGCAGTACTTC
TRBJ1-6 | . | once | TRBV5-6 | CASSLANSVYSPLHF | TGTGCCAGCAGCTTGGCGAATAGCGTATATTCACCCCTCCACTTT
TRBJ2-7 | . | . | TRBV7-7 | CASSRGVGHYEQYF | TGTGCTAGCAGCCGAGGGGTGGGACACTACGAGCAGTACTTC